This is a list of T cell receptor beta chains from one sample in a study of blood T cell repertoires in COVID-19. The method was immunoSEQ multiplex PCR; TCRdb's version includes in-frame clones alone and lacks a portion of them. The sample holds around 110,000 clones, about two thirds seen once. Specimen: peripheral blood. Every receptor here comes from a human donor with acute or convalescent COVID-19. The donor label of this sample is uncertain. The CDR3 runs from the conserved cysteine through the conserved F or W. A D gene is named only where the DNA matches it firmly. Clone size is stated in some rows and not others, as once, few, many or a class when expanded.

cdr3_aa cdr3_nt clone_size v_call d_call j_call
CASGQTGGSQPQHF TGTGCCAGCGGTCAGACAGGTGGGAGTCAGCCCCAGCATTTT . TRBV28 . TRBJ1-5
CASSLDRGATYGYTF TGTGCCAGCAGCCTGGACAGGGGGGCCACCTATGGCTACACCTTC many TRBV5-4 TRBD1 TRBJ1-2
CASSLNTGASTDTQYF TGTGCCAGCAGCTTAAATACAGGGGCGAGCACAGATACGCAGTATTTT once TRBV7-3 TRBD1 TRBJ2-3
CASTPGGQETQYF TGTGCCAGCACCCCGGGAGGGCAAGAGACCCAGTACTTC few TRBV12-3/TRBV12-4 TRBD2 TRBJ2-5
CASSYSSGWGEYEQYF TGTGCCAGCAGTTACTCGTCGGGATGGGGAGAGTACGAGCAGTACTTC . TRBV6-5 . TRBJ2-7
CASTTGFQPQHF TGTGCCAGCACTACAGGATTTCAGCCCCAGCATTTT once TRBV27 . TRBJ1-5
CASSLQGNYGYTF TGTGCCAGCAGCTTGCAGGGGAACTATGGCTACACCTTC . TRBV12-3/TRBV12-4 . TRBJ1-2
CASSETSQGRYANYGYTF TGTGCCAGCAGTGAAACGTCACAGGGAAGGTATGCTAACTATGGCTACACCTTC few TRBV2 . TRBJ1-2
CAWSTGTGGFFSYYLISYEQYF TGTGCCTGGAGTACCGGGACAGGGGGCTTCTTTTCCTATTACCTTATCTCCTACGAGCAGTACTTC once TRBV30 TRBD1 TRBJ2-7
CASSSQGGDQPQHF TGTGCCAGCAGCTCGCAGGGAGGGGATCAGCCCCAGCATTTT . TRBV7-2 . TRBJ1-5
CASSPGGSGANVLTF TGTGCCAGCAGCCCCGGCGGCTCTGGGGCCAACGTCCTGACTTTC once TRBV6-4 . TRBJ2-6
CASSLSRTGDTEAFF TGTGCCAGCAGCTTAAGTAGGACAGGGGATACTGAAGCTTTCTTT . TRBV7-9 TRBD1 TRBJ1-1
CASSLRQGGQPQHF TGCGCCAGCAGCTTGCGACAGGGGGGACAGCCCCAGCATTTT few TRBV5-1 TRBD1 TRBJ1-5
CASRGQSSNQPQHF TGTGCCAGCAGAGGACAGTCAAGCAATCAGCCCCAGCATTTT few TRBV6-5 . TRBJ1-5
CASSFRQGTEAFF TGTGCCAGCAGTTTCCGACAGGGCACTGAAGCTTTCTTT . TRBV12-3/TRBV12-4 TRBD1 TRBJ1-1
CASSPGEGRPQHF TGTGCCAGCAGCCCGGGGGAGGGACGGCCCCAGCATTTT . TRBV7-3 . TRBJ1-5
CASSLLGSSYNSPLHF TGTGCCAGCAGTTTACTAGGTAGCTCCTATAATTCACCCCTCCACTTT . TRBV27 . TRBJ1-6
CASSQASGGYYEQYF TGTGCCAGCAGCCAAGCCAGCGGGGGATACTACGAGCAGTACTTC . TRBV3-1/TRBV3-2 TRBD2 TRBJ2-7
CASSLAGQDRDLATNEKLFF TGTGCCAGCAGCTTAGCCGGACAGGACAGGGACCTTGCAACTAATGAAAAACTGTTTTTT . TRBV7-4 TRBD1 TRBJ1-4
CASSLGTGGVQPQHF TGTGCCAGCAGCTTGGGGACAGGGGGCGTTCAGCCCCAGCATTTT . TRBV5-6 TRBD1 TRBJ1-5
CATSEGGYGYTF TGTGCCACCAGTGAAGGGGGCTATGGCTACACCTTC . TRBV24-1 . TRBJ1-2
CAISLAPARPGGNEQFF TGTGCCATCAGTTTGGCCCCCGCTCGTCCAGGGGGCAATGAGCAGTTCTTC . TRBV10-3 TRBD1 TRBJ2-1
CSAPITDTQYF TGCAGTGCCCCAATCACAGATACGCAGTATTTT few TRBV20-1 . TRBJ2-3
CASSGVGGGSNQPQHF TGTGCCAGCAGTGGGGTGGGAGGGGGAAGCAATCAGCCCCAGCATTTT few TRBV6-1 . TRBJ1-5
CASSESMNTEAFF TGTGCCAGCAGTGAAAGCATGAACACTGAAGCTTTCTTT few TRBV6-1 . TRBJ1-1
CASGRDNSYNEQFF TGTGCTAGTGGCCGGGACAACTCCTACAATGAGCAGTTCTTC few TRBV12-5 . TRBJ2-1
CASSRLPGTAGEKLFF TGTGCCAGCAGTCGTTTGCCCGGGACAGCAGGAGAAAAACTGTTTTTT . TRBV6-2/TRBV6-3 TRBD1 TRBJ1-4
CATSDPRQGPEQYF TGTGCCACCAGTGATCCCAGACAGGGACCCGAGCAGTACTTC few TRBV24-1 TRBD1 TRBJ2-7
CASSEVRGYNSPLHF TGTGCCAGCAGTGAAGTAAGGGGCTATAATTCACCCCTCCACTTT . TRBV25-1 . TRBJ1-6
CASSQHGTGATNEKLFF TGTGCCAGCAGTCAACATGGGACAGGGGCAACTAATGAAAAACTGTTTTTT . TRBV27 TRBD1 TRBJ1-4
CASSQELNGGAMGSPLHF TGCGCCAGCAGCCAAGAATTGAACGGGGGGGCTATGGGTTCACCCCTCCACTTT few TRBV4-1 . TRBJ1-6
CASKQYEKLFF TGTGCCAGCAAACAGTATGAAAAACTGTTTTTT . TRBV12-3/TRBV12-4 . TRBJ1-4
CASSRTGGNTIYF TGTGCCAGCAGCCGGACAGGGGGAAACACCATATATTTT . TRBV7-9 TRBD1 TRBJ1-3
CASNDGGLNTEAFF TGTGCCAGTAATGACGGGGGTTTGAACACTGAAGCTTTCTTT few TRBV19 . TRBJ1-1
CASSRDRGYTIYF TGTGCCAGCAGCCGGGACAGGGGTTACACCATATATTTT . TRBV3-1/TRBV3-2 TRBD1 TRBJ1-3
CASTRTGGYGYTF TGTGCCAGCACCAGGACAGGGGGCTATGGCTACACCTTC . TRBV6-5 TRBD1 TRBJ1-2
CSASFTSGGQETQYF TGCAGTGCTAGTTTCACTAGCGGGGGGCAAGAGACCCAGTACTTC . TRBV20-1 TRBD2 TRBJ2-5
CASSGGRLAFF TGTGCCAGCAGTGGAGGGAGGCTAGCTTTCTTT . TRBV25-1 . TRBJ1-1
CASSLAPGQGNQPQHF TGTGCCAGCAGCTTAGCCCCGGGACAGGGCAATCAGCCCCAGCATTTT few TRBV7-8 TRBD1 TRBJ1-5
CASSGWTGISGNTIYF TGTGCCAGCAGTGGGTGGACAGGCATCTCTGGAAACACCATATATTTT . TRBV2 TRBD1 TRBJ1-3
CASKCNGGCKTKNIQYF TGTGCCAGCAAGTGTAACGGGGGGTGTAAGACCAAAAACATTCAGTACTTC . TRBV21-1 . TRBJ2-4
CASSVLSGALNGELFF TGTGCCAGCAGCGTACTGTCAGGGGCGCTCAACGGGGAGCTGTTTTTT . TRBV9 . TRBJ2-2
CASSSIQGAANYGYTF TGTGCCAGCAGCTCTATACAGGGGGCGGCTAACTATGGCTACACCTTC . TRBV5-4 TRBD1 TRBJ1-2
CASSQMTGANSPLHF TGCGCCAGCAGCCAGATGACAGGGGCGAATTCACCCCTCCACTTT . TRBV5-1 TRBD1 TRBJ1-6
CASSLGAWQGALDIQYF TGTGCCAGCAGCTTGGGGGCTTGGCAGGGGGCTTTGGACATTCAGTACTTC . TRBV5-6 TRBD1 TRBJ2-4
CSAGSRGYTF TGCAGTGCCGGGAGTCGGGGCTACACCTTC once TRBV29-1 . TRBJ1-2
CASTRLAGGQGEQFF TGTGCCAGCACCCGATTAGCGGGGGGGCAGGGTGAGCAGTTCTTC . TRBV3-1/TRBV3-2 TRBD2 TRBJ2-1
CASSSTGSPYEQYF TGTGCCAGCAGCTCTACAGGGAGCCCCTACGAGCAGTACTTC medium-sized TRBV7-8 . TRBJ2-7
CAWSVGTGDSPLHF TGTGCCTGGAGTGTCGGGACAGGGGATTCACCCCTCCACTTT . TRBV30 TRBD1 TRBJ1-6
CASSSTGPTVKNIQYF TGTGCCAGCAGTTCAACGGGTCCAACGGTCAAAAACATTCAGTACTTC . TRBV7-2 . TRBJ2-4
CASSSWDRVKGYTF TGTGCCAGCAGTTCCTGGGACAGGGTAAAGGGCTACACCTTC few TRBV28 TRBD1 TRBJ1-2